A selection of T cell receptor beta chains follows, all from one sample in a study of T cells after yellow fever vaccination. From the 5' RACE reads, TCRdb called clonotypes with MiXCR, one entry per CDR3 protein. The table records about 510,000 distinct CDR3 sequences, roughly a fifth of them present only once. Sequencing was performed on PBMCs, taken 20 to 25 days after the first yellow fever vaccination. All receptors derive from a man aged 18 to 30 who received the YFV17D yellow fever vaccine. The conserved cysteine and the conserved F or W are not part of the CDR3 here. The order of the fields is J gene, V gene, D gene, CDR3 protein. A D gene is named only where the DNA matches it firmly.

>TRBJ1-6|TRBV5-1|.
ASSLDPDTYNSPLH
>TRBJ2-5|TRBV7-2|.
ASSWGSGRGETQY
>TRBJ1-3|TRBV29-1|.
SVVVTGNTIY
>TRBJ1-5|TRBV9|.
ASSVGAKAQPQH
>TRBJ2-1|TRBV12-3/TRBV12-4|TRBD2
ASSFGSGGDPEQF
>TRBJ1-6|TRBV13|TRBD1
ASSSGQGSSPLH
>TRBJ1-3|TRBV11-2|.
ASSTTGPGNTIY
>TRBJ1-5|TRBV30|TRBD1
AWSGTGDQPQH
>TRBJ2-7|TRBV20-1|TRBD1
SATRAGGYEQY
>TRBJ2-1|TRBV2|TRBD2
ASMREPYNEQF
>TRBJ1-2|TRBV4-1|TRBD1
ASSQDEGANYGYT
>TRBJ2-1|TRBV30|TRBD2
AWRGKHMRGGVYNEQF
>TRBJ2-3|TRBV10-3|TRBD2
AISAPTSGGLSTDTQY
>TRBJ1-2|TRBV9|.
ASSVGRDYGYT
>TRBJ2-1|TRBV20-1|TRBD2
SAPYAGGNYNEQF
>TRBJ2-1|TRBV9|.
ASSSDTVWAGTRGEQF
>TRBJ2-4|TRBV5-1|.
ASSLDRVRVAKNIQY
>TRBJ1-2|TRBV5-1|.
ASSFPGLTYGYT
>TRBJ1-3|TRBV18|.
ASSPSGGISGNTIY
>TRBJ1-5|TRBV5-5|.
ASSLLSHGREVRPQH
>TRBJ2-3|TRBV9|TRBD2
ASSGRLAIDTQY